This T cell receptor (beta chain) appears in the sequencing data of a study of CD8+ T cells in alopecia areata. Study at large: Each of the treated patients was given oral tofacitinib, 5 to 10 mg twice daily, for moderate-to-severe alopecia areata. The drug, tofacitinib, lasted 6 to 18 months, followed by 6 months off drug. Whole-study results and caveats: For baseline CD8+ expansion, any link to response stays uncertain with one nonresponder. Scalp clonality and expanded CD8+ clones among the top 100 were significantly decreased by tofacitinib.

TCR sequencing used cDNA made by reverse transcription of extracted RNA. Sequencing used immunoSEQ multiplex PCR; TCRdb keeps in-frame clones, though not all of them. The sample carries around 100,000 clones, over 70% recorded once. Treatment of the sample: oral pan-JAK inhibitor, 5-10 mg twice daily. The CDR3 extends over 15 amino acids. V dropped 7 bases and J dropped 5 bases, with 20 bases sitting between them. Germline CDR1 and CDR2: ENHRY and SYGVKD. About this clone: Its antigen is currently unknown.

The chain is built from TRBV10-3 and TRBJ1-2; maybe TRBD1 (6 bases). The starting material was CD8+ T cells sorted from blood, obtained around week 44, from a patient treated with tofacitinib. The TCR originated in a human donor with alopecia areata. CDR3 in amino acids: CAITVVRGRKYGYTF. As DNA, the CDR3 is TGTGCCATCACCGTAGTCAGGGGACGGAAATATGGCTACACCTTC.